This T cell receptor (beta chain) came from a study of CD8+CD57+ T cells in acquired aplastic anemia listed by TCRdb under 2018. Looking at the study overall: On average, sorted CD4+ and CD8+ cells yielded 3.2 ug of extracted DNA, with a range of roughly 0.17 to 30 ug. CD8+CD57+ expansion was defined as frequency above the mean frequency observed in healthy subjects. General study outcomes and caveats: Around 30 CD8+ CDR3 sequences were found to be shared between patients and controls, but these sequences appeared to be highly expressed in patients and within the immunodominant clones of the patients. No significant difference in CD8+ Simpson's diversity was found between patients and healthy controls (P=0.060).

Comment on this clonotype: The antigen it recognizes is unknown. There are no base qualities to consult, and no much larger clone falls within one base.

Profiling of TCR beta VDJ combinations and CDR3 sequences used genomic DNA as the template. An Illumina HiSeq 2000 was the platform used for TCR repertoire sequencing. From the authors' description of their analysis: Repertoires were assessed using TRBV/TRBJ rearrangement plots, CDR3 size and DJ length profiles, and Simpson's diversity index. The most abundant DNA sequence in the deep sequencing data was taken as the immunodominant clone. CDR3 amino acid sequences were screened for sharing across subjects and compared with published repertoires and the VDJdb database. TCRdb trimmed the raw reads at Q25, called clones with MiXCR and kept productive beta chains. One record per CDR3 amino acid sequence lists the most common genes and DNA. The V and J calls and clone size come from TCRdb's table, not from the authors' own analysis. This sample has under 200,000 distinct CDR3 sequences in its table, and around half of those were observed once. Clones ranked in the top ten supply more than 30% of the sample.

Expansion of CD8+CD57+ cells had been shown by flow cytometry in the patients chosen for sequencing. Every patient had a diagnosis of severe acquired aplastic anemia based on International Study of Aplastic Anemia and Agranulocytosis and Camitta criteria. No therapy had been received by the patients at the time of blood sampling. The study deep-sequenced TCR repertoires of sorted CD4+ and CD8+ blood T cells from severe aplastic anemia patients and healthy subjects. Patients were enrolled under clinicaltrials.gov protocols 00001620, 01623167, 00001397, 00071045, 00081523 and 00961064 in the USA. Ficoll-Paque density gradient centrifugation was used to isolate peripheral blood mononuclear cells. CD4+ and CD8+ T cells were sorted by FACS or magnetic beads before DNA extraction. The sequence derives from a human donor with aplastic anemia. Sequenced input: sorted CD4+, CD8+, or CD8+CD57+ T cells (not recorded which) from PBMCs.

The nucleotides read TGCAGCGTTGAAGAAGAGACCCAGTACTTC. Its protein is CSVEEETQYF. In this chain, TRBV29-1 is recombined with TRBJ2-5, with no reliable assignment of the D segment. Trimming removed 0 bases from V and 4 bases from J, leaving 0 bases between the germline ends. CDR3 length: 10 amino acids, cysteine to phenylalanine. The only DNA kept is the CDR3, 30 bases in frame from the first base. The germline V gene specifies SQVTM as CDR1 and ANQGSEA as CDR2. Beyond the CDR3, the reference TRBV29-1 and TRBJ2-5 genes provide the residues; the full variable domain reads: SAVISQKPSRDICQRGTSLTIQCQVDSQVTMMFWYRQQPGQSLTLIATANQGSEATYESGFVIDKFPISRPNLTFSTLTVSNMSPEDSSIYLCSVEEETQYFGPGTRLLVL.